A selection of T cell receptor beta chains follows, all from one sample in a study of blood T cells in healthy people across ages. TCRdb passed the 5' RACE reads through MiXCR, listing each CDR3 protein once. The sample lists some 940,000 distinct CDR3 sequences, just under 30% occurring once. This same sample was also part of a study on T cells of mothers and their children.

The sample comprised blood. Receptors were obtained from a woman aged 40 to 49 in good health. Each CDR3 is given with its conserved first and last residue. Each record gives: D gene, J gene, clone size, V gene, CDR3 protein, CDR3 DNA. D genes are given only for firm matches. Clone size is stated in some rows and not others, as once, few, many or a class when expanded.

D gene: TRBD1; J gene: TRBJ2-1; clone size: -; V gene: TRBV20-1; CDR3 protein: CSARLSRDRSNEQFF; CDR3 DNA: TGCAGTGCTAGGTTGAGCCGGGACAGGTCCAATGAGCAGTTCTTC
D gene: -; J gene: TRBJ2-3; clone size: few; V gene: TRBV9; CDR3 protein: CASSVVNSEGTDTQYF; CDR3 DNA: TGTGCCAGCAGCGTAGTCAATAGCGAGGGCACAGATACGCAGTATTTT
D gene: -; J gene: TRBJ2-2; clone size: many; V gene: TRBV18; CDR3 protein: CASSPRRSDTGELFF; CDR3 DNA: TGTGCCAGCTCACCGCGTCGGTCCGACACCGGGGAGCTGTTTTTT
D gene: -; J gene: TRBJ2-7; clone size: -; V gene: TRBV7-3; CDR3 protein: CASSSGPGSPSSYEQYF; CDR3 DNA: TGTGCCAGCAGCTCGGGCCCCGGTAGCCCGAGCTCCTACGAGCAGTACTTC
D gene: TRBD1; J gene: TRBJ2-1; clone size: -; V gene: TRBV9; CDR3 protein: CASSVGVDRFDEQFF; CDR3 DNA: TGTGCCAGCAGCGTAGGGGTGGACAGGTTCGATGAGCAGTTCTTC
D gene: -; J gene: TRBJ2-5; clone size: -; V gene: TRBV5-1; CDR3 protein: CASSLARERQETQYF; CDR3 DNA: TGCGCCAGCAGCTTGGCTAGAGAACGACAAGAGACCCAGTACTTC
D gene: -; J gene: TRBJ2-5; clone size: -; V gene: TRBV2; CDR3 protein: CASSELGGETQYF; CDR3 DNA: TGTGCCAGCAGTGAATTAGGGGGTGAGACCCAGTACTTC
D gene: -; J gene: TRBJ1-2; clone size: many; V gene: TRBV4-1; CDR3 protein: CASSQDPLPGYGYTF; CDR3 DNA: TGCGCCAGCAGCCAAGACCCTCTCCCGGGGTATGGCTACACCTTC
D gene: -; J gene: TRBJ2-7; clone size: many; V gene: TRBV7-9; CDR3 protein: CASSLVTGHRADEQYF; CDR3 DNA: TGTGCCAGCAGCTTAGTAACGGGACATAGGGCGGACGAGCAGTACTTC
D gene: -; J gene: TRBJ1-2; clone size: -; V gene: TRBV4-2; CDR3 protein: CASSQELTGRDYGYTF; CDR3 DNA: TGTGCCAGCAGCCAAGAGTTGACGGGGAGGGACTATGGCTACACCTTC
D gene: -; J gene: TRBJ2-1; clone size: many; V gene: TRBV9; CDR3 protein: CASSVVGDNEQFF; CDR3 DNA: TGTGCCAGCAGCGTAGTGGGGGACAATGAGCAGTTCTTC
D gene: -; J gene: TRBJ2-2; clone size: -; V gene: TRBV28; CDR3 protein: CASPTGPAADTGELFF; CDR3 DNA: TGTGCCAGCCCTACGGGACCAGCGGCGGACACCGGGGAGCTGTTTTTT
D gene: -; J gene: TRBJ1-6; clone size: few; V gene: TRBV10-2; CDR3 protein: CASSESGISYNSPLHF; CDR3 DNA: TGCGCCAGCAGTGAGTCAGGGATATCCTATAATTCACCCCTCCACTTT